The clone carrying this TCR beta chain has just a few counts. UMIs and a universal primer site were added when TCR cDNA was made by 5'RACE template switching. One entry per CDR3 protein results from TCRdb running MiXCR on the 5' RACE reads. Of fewer than 400,000 distinct CDR3 sequences listed, roughly 10% are singletons. This sample was included in a study of T cells after yellow fever vaccination. From germline, CDR1 is SQVTM and CDR2 ANQGSEA. Trimming took 4 bases from V and 0 from J, leaving 20 bases between them. There are 17 residues in the CDR3. The V call is TRBV29-1, the J call TRBJ2-3; tentatively, D is TRBD1 (5 bases). This sequence originates from a man between 18 and 35 years old who received the YFV17D yellow fever vaccine. The source was CD4+ T cells sorted from PBMCs, collected 45 days after the yellow fever booster vaccination. In DNA, the CDR3 is TGCAGCGTTGGATTAGTGTATGGGGCAGAAAGCACAGATACGCAGTATTTT. The encoded protein is CSVGLVYGAESTDTQYF.